The 13 T cell receptor beta chains below were found in one sample sequenced in a study of blood T cell repertoires in COVID-19. Using immunoSEQ multiplex PCR, the repertoire was profiled, and TCRdb retains in-frame clones only, with some absent. The data show approximately 31,000 clones, about 89% seen once. The sequenced sample consisted of peripheral blood. These TCRs come from a man between 60 and 75 years old with acute or convalescent COVID-19.

The V gene is TRBV6-4, the J gene TRBJ2-1; 12 positions match TRBD2. This CDR3 region has 14 residues. With V trimmed by 5 bases and J by 6 bases, 2 bases remained unmatched. Germline CDR1 MRHNA, CDR2 SNTAGT. As DNA, the CDR3 is TGTGCCAGCAGTCCACTAGCGGGAGGCAATGAGCAGTTCTTC. Its protein is CASSPLAGGNEQFF.

The J gene is TRBJ1-2, the V gene TRBV27, with no clear D. CDR1 and CDR2 from the germline V gene are MNHEY and SMNVEV (reference sequence). Trimming removed 3 bases from V and 0 bases from J, with 8 bases in between. The CDR3 totals 14 residues. The CDR3 bases are TGTGCCAGCAGTTTTGGTAGAACTAACTATGGCTACACCTTC. Encoded protein: CASSFGRTNYGYTF.

The chain is built from TRBV18 and TRBJ1-3; D gene uncertain. This CDR3 contains 16 residues. V was clipped by 1 base and J by 0 bases, with 10 bases between them. The germline CDR1 and CDR2 sequences are KGHSH and LQKENI. CDR3 sequence reads: CASSPQARISGNTIYF. The CDR3 DNA reads as TGTGCCAGCTCACCACAAGCGCGGATCTCTGGAAACACCATATATTTT.

The chain combines TRBV6-1 with TRBJ2-1, with a possible D match to TRBD2 (5 bases). V dropped 0 bases and J dropped 12 bases, with 39 bases sitting between them. The CDR3 is 22 residues long. Germline V gives CDR1 MNHNS, CDR2 SASEGT. Written as DNA, the CDR3 is TGTGCCAGCAGTGAAGCCCCCCCCCTCGGTCTTCGGCTAGCCTCGTTGGAAAATCGGCAGTTCTTC. It codes for CASSEAPPLGLRLASLENRQFF.

The chain is built from TRBV5-1 and TRBJ2-3, with 13 bases aligning to TRBD2. V was pared by 4 bases and J by 1 base, with 9 bases of the junction left unmatched. The CDR3 sequence is 18 residues long. Germline V CDR1 and CDR2: SGHRS, YFSETQ. The CDR3 DNA sequence: TGCGCCAGCAGCCGGGGACTAGCGGGACGAATTGGCACAGATACGCAGTATTTT. Its translation: CASSRGLAGRIGTDTQYF.

The chain combines TRBV19 with TRBJ2-7; 7 bases are a match to TRBD1. V dropped 3 bases and J dropped 2; count of bases not matched to a gene: 7. CDR1 is LNHDA, CDR2 SQIVND, per germline (reference sequence). This CDR3 spans 15 amino acids. As DNA, the CDR3 is TGTGCCAGTAGTATCCCCGACAGGGCGCCCTACGAGCAGTACTTC. It encodes CASSIPDRAPYEQYF. Full variable domain (missing parts from reference TRBV19 and TRBJ2-7): DGGITQSPKYLFRKEGQNVTLSCEQNLNHDAMYWYRQDPGQGLRLIYYSQIVNDFQKGDIAEGYSVSREKKESFPLTVTSAQKNPTAFYLCASSIPDRAPYEQYFGPGTRLTVT.

This chain links TRBV7-2 with TRBJ2-7; a weak D match, TRBD2 (5 bases). The CDR3 covers 13 residues. V lost 2 bases and J 2 bases, leaving 7 bases between the germline ends. From germline, CDR1 is SGHTA and CDR2 FQGNSA. The chain's CDR3 is CASSLPGTYEQYF. The CDR3 nucleotides are TGTGCCAGCAGCTTACCCGGGACCTACGAGCAGTACTTC.

V gene TRBV5-1 combines with J gene TRBJ1-6, with D perhaps matching TRBD1 (5 bases). Looked up from germline, CDR1 is SGHRS and CDR2 is YFSETQ. The germline V and J ends were trimmed by 0 bases and 10 bases, with 14 bases remaining between them. This CDR3 is 15 amino acids long. CDR3 sequence (DNA): TGCGCCAGCAGCTTGGCCTATGGGGCTGAATCACCCCTCCACTTT. It is translated as CASSLAYGAESPLHF.

The chain recombines TRBV9 with TRBJ2-1, with 10 bases that match TRBD2. The CDR3 contains 17 residues. CDR1 SGDLS and CDR2 YYNGEE come from the germline V gene. With V trimmed by 0 bases and J by 3 bases, 6 bases remained unmatched. CDR3 sequence: CASSVASGLAVYNEQFF. Here the CDR3 DNA reads TGTGCCAGCAGCGTAGCTAGTGGACTAGCGGTCTACAATGAGCAGTTCTTC.

The chain employs TRBV28 and TRBJ1-1; D ambiguous. There are 14 residues in the CDR3. V was pared by 6 bases and J by 3 bases, with 14 bases between. In germline, CDR1 is MDHEN, CDR2 SYDVKM. CDR3 sequence reads: CASRKTFIDTEAFF. The DNA for the CDR3 is TGTGCCAGCAGGAAGACATTCATCGACACTGAAGCTTTCTTT. The whole variable domain, filled in from reference TRBV28 and TRBJ1-1, reads DVKVTQSSRYLVKRTGEKVFLECVQDMDHENMFWYRQDPGLGLRLIYFSYDVKMKEKGDIPEGYSVSREKKERFSLILESASTNQTSMYLCASRKTFIDTEAFFGQGTRLTVV.

The V gene is TRBV3-1 (or the pseudogene TRBV3-2), the J gene TRBJ2-1; TRBD2 aligns across 7 bases. The CDR3 loop spans 14 amino acids. V lost 1 base to trimming and J lost 7 bases; unmatched junction nucleotides: 4. Germline CDR1 reads LGHDT; CDR2 reads YNNKEL (reference sequence). CDR3 region: CASSQAGGTNEQFF. CDR3 sequence (DNA): TGTGCCAGCAGCCAAGCGGGAGGAACAAATGAGCAGTTCTTC.

J is TRBJ2-3 and V is TRBV11-1, with 8 nucleotides matching TRBD1. The CDR3 has 14 residues. Trimming took 3 bases from V and 4 from J; bases not matched to a gene: 3. Germline assignment: CDR1 SGHAT and CDR2 FQDESV (reference sequence). CDR3 residues: CASSFDRGPDTQYF. The CDR3 region has the DNA TGTGCCAGCAGCTTTGACAGGGGTCCAGATACGCAGTATTTT.

This clone was counted between two and nine times. V and J are TRBV5-5 and TRBJ1-3; 9 nucleotides match TRBD1. The length of the CDR3 is 17 residues. V was clipped by 3 bases and J by 0 bases; unmatched bases: 7. CDR1 SGHKS and CDR2 YYEKEE come from the germline V gene (reference sequence). The CDR3 here is CASSYGQGYFSGNTIYF. In DNA form, the CDR3 reads TGTGCCAGCAGCTATGGACAGGGGTACTTCTCTGGAAACACCATATATTTT.